This is a list of T cell receptor beta chains from one sample in a study of chemoradiotherapy in HPV16-positive cancers. The protocol was immunoSEQ multiplex PCR, while the TCRdb copy is restricted to in-frame clones and leaves out a portion. Of fewer than 3,000 clones in the sample, around 86% were seen once. The specimen comprised tumor tissue, sampled from a patient who underwent chemoradiotherapy. Receptor source: a human donor with HPV-associated anogenital cancer. Both conserved end residues are part of each CDR3. Each record gives: D gene, clone size, V gene, J gene, CDR3 protein, CDR3 DNA. D genes are given only for firm matches. Some rows mark clone size as missing; the rest say once, few, many or name a class of expanded clone.

D: NA
size: NA
V: TRBV2
J: TRBJ2-5
CDR3: CASMGAGGETQYF
DNA: TGTGCCAGCATGGGGGCTGGGGGGGAGACCCAGTACTTC

D: TRBD2
size: NA
V: TRBV6-1
J: TRBJ2-1
CDR3: CASRPGLAGDNEQFF
DNA: TGTGCCAGCAGGCCGGGACTAGCGGGAGACAATGAGCAGTTCTTC

D: NA
size: NA
V: TRBV7-9
J: TRBJ2-5
CDR3: CASTLSGEETQYF
DNA: TGTGCCAGCACCCTCTCCGGGGAAGAGACCCAGTACTTC

D: NA
size: NA
V: TRBV11-3
J: TRBJ2-5
CDR3: CASSFVGVPETQYF
DNA: TGTGCCAGCAGCTTCGTAGGGGTTCCGGAGACCCAGTACTTC

D: NA
size: NA
V: TRBV7-2
J: TRBJ2-7
CDR3: CASRPTAYFYEQYF
DNA: TGTGCCAGCAGACCTACGGCCTACTTCTACGAGCAGTACTTC

D: NA
size: once
V: TRBV15
J: TRBJ1-5
CDR3: CATSREGTGPLVPQHF
DNA: TGTGCCACCAGCAGAGAGGGCACCGGGCCGCTGGTGCCCCAGCATTTT

D: TRBD1
size: NA
V: TRBV4-1
J: TRBJ2-3
CDR3: CASSQGRIGTGVPDTQYF
DNA: TGCGCCAGCAGCCAAGGAAGGATCGGGACAGGGGTCCCAGATACGCAGTATTTT

D: TRBD2
size: NA
V: TRBV9
J: TRBJ2-1
CDR3: CASSALAGAGGEQFF
DNA: TGTGCCAGCAGCGCCTTAGCGGGAGCTGGCGGTGAGCAGTTCTTC

D: TRBD2
size: NA
V: TRBV5-4
J: TRBJ2-3
CDR3: CASSLMLASGGAEDTQYF
DNA: TGTGCCAGCAGCTTGATGTTGGCTAGCGGGGGGGCTGAAGATACGCAGTATTTT

D: NA
size: once
V: TRBV5-1
J: TRBJ2-1
CDR3: CASSLGPEDGLGEQFF
DNA: TGCGCCAGCAGCTTGGGACCCGAAGATGGATTGGGTGAGCAGTTCTTC

D: NA
size: NA
V: TRBV28
J: TRBJ1-1
CDR3: CASVTEGLGAFF
DNA: TGTGCCAGCGTCACTGAAGGATTGGGAGCTTTCTTT

D: NA
size: NA
V: TRBV5-1
J: TRBJ2-7
CDR3: CASSQNGYEQYF
DNA: TGCGCCAGCAGCCAAAACGGCTACGAGCAGTACTTC

D: TRBD1
size: NA
V: TRBV5-1
J: TRBJ1-6
CDR3: CASSLDTGANSPLHF
DNA: TGCGCCAGCAGCTTGGACACAGGGGCGAATTCACCCCTCCACTTT

D: NA
size: NA
V: TRBV6-1
J: TRBJ2-7
CDR3: CASSEAGNSYEQYF
DNA: TGTGCCAGCAGTGAAGCCGGGAACTCCTACGAGCAGTACTTC

D: TRBD1
size: NA
V: TRBV6-4
J: TRBJ1-6
CDR3: CASSDSAGQGQSPLHF
DNA: TGTGCCAGCAGTGACTCCGCAGGACAGGGACAATCACCCCTCCACTTT

D: TRBD2
size: NA
V: TRBV5-6
J: TRBJ2-5
CDR3: CASSFVAGGRETQYF
DNA: TGTGCCAGCAGCTTTGTCGCGGGGGGCCGTGAGACCCAGTACTTC

D: TRBD1
size: once
V: TRBV7-2
J: TRBJ2-4
CDR3: CASSLGGPLTGDKNIQYF
DNA: TGTGCCAGCAGCTTAGGTGGGCCACTGACAGGGGACAAAAACATTCAGTACTTC

D: NA
size: once
V: TRBV9
J: TRBJ2-7
CDR3: CASNPQGGSYEQYF
DNA: TGTGCCAGCAACCCACAGGGAGGTTCCTACGAGCAGTACTTC

D: TRBD2
size: NA
V: TRBV10-1
J: TRBJ2-5
CDR3: CASSESDTRGLAPQETQYF
DNA: TGCGCCAGCAGTGAGTCGGATACAAGAGGACTAGCGCCCCAAGAGACCCAGTACTTC

D: NA
size: NA
V: TRBV5-4
J: TRBJ1-2
CDR3: CASSNEAGEGYGYTF
DNA: TGTGCCAGCAGTAACGAGGCAGGGGAAGGCTATGGCTACACCTTC

D: NA
size: NA
V: TRBV5-1
J: TRBJ2-2
CDR3: CASSFGGARNTGELFF
DNA: TGCGCCAGCAGCTTTGGGGGGGCTCGGAACACCGGGGAGCTGTTTTTT

D: NA
size: NA
V: TRBV9
J: TRBJ1-3
CDR3: CASSARSSGLSSGNTIYF
DNA: TGTGCCAGCAGCGCCCGGAGCAGCGGATTAAGCTCTGGAAACACCATATATTTT

D: NA
size: NA
V: TRBV28
J: TRBJ2-7
CDR3: CASSFQRWADEQYF
DNA: TGTGCCAGCAGTTTCCAGAGGTGGGCGGACGAGCAGTACTTC

D: TRBD2
size: NA
V: TRBV11-2
J: TRBJ2-3
CDR3: CASSPYPTSGSGTDTQYF
DNA: TGTGCCAGCAGCCCATATCCTACTAGCGGGAGTGGCACAGATACGCAGTATTTT

D: TRBD2
size: once
V: TRBV30
J: TRBJ2-3
CDR3: CAWSVRGGTDTQYF
DNA: TGTGCCTGGAGTGTACGCGGGGGAACAGATACGCAGTATTTT

D: NA
size: NA
V: TRBV9
J: TRBJ2-7
CDR3: CASSVVPSSYEQYF
DNA: TGTGCCAGCAGCGTAGTTCCTAGCTCCTACGAGCAGTACTTC

D: NA
size: NA
V: TRBV18
J: TRBJ1-4
CDR3: CASSPNAPANEKLFF
DNA: TGTGCCAGCTCACCAAATGCTCCAGCTAATGAAAAACTGTTTTTT

D: NA
size: NA
V: TRBV18
J: TRBJ1-3
CDR3: CASSPELTGVGGNTIYF
DNA: TGTGCCAGCTCACCAGAGCTCACGGGGGTTGGAGGAAACACCATATATTTT

D: TRBD2
size: once
V: TRBV7-8
J: TRBJ2-3
CDR3: CASSQGLVRSTDTQYF
DNA: TGTGCCAGCAGCCAGGGACTAGTCAGGTCCACAGATACGCAGTATTTT

D: NA
size: NA
V: TRBV14
J: TRBJ2-7
CDR3: CASSQDFGLAVPYEQYF
DNA: TGTGCCAGCAGCCAAGATTTTGGTCTGGCAGTCCCCTACGAGCAGTACTTC

D: NA
size: NA
V: TRBV30
J: TRBJ2-1
CDR3: CAWSVRSYNEQFF
DNA: TGTGCCTGGAGTGTACGGAGCTACAATGAGCAGTTCTTC

D: TRBD2
size: NA
V: TRBV11-1
J: TRBJ2-5
CDR3: CASSRTSGAQETQYF
DNA: TGTGCCAGCAGTCGGACTAGCGGGGCCCAAGAGACCCAGTACTTC

D: TRBD1
size: NA
V: TRBV7-7
J: TRBJ2-1
CDR3: CASSFTGGNEQFF
DNA: TGTGCCAGCAGCTTCACAGGGGGCAATGAGCAGTTCTTC

D: NA
size: NA
V: TRBV28
J: TRBJ2-5
CDR3: CASSSSGVQETQYF
DNA: TGTGCCAGCAGTTCCTCAGGGGTTCAAGAGACCCAGTACTTC

D: NA
size: few
V: TRBV6-6
J: TRBJ2-7
CDR3: CASSQTKGQPRYEQYF
DNA: TGTGCCAGCAGTCAAACGAAGGGACAACCCAGATACGAGCAGTACTTC

D: NA
size: NA
V: TRBV28
J: TRBJ2-1
CDR3: CASSPYNEQFF
DNA: TGTGCCAGCAGCCCCTACAATGAGCAGTTCTTC

D: NA
size: once
V: TRBV30
J: TRBJ1-3
CDR3: CAWSRYGSSGNTIYF
DNA: TGTGCCTGGAGTAGGTACGGTAGCTCTGGAAACACCATATATTTT

D: NA
size: NA
V: TRBV30
J: TRBJ2-7
CDR3: CAWSGTDSYEQYF
DNA: TGTGCCTGGTCCGGGACGGATTCCTACGAGCAGTACTTC

D: NA
size: NA
V: TRBV4-3
J: TRBJ2-1
CDR3: CASSRIQAGNNEQFF
DNA: TGCGCCAGCAGCCGCATCCAGGCAGGTAACAATGAGCAGTTCTTC

D: NA
size: NA
V: TRBV7-7
J: TRBJ2-5
CDR3: CASSLYFQETQYF
DNA: TGTGCCAGCAGCCTGTACTTCCAAGAGACCCAGTACTTC

D: TRBD1
size: NA
V: TRBV28
J: TRBJ2-3
CDR3: CASSPLDRVASTDTQYF
DNA: TGTGCCAGCAGTCCCCTAGACAGGGTCGCTAGCACAGATACGCAGTATTTT

D: NA
size: once
V: TRBV6-1
J: TRBJ2-1
CDR3: CASISEAGIPNEQFF
DNA: TGTGCCAGCATAAGTGAGGCGGGGATCCCCAATGAGCAGTTCTTC

D: NA
size: NA
V: TRBV28
J: TRBJ2-7
CDR3: CASRVDYEQYF
DNA: TGTGCCAGCAGGGTAGACTACGAGCAGTACTTC

D: NA
size: NA
V: TRBV5-4
J: TRBJ1-4
CDR3: CASSLGWGAGEKLFF
DNA: TGTGCCAGCAGCTTGGGGTGGGGCGCGGGTGAAAAACTGTTTTTT

D: NA
size: NA
V: TRBV21-1
J: TRBJ2-2
CDR3: CASSVRGRGGLDTGELFF
DNA: TGTGCCAGCAGCGTAAGAGGGCGGGGGGGCCTCGACACCGGGGAGCTGTTTTTT

D: TRBD2
size: few
V: TRBV6-5
J: TRBJ2-3
CDR3: CASGASGSTDTQYF
DNA: TGTGCCAGCGGGGCTAGCGGGAGTACAGATACGCAGTATTTT

D: TRBD1
size: NA
V: TRBV5-6
J: TRBJ2-7
CDR3: CASSLDYRGIYEQYF
DNA: TGTGCCAGCAGCTTGGATTACAGGGGTATCTACGAGCAGTACTTC

D: TRBD1
size: NA
V: TRBV10-3
J: TRBJ1-1
CDR3: CAISAGTGTEAFF
DNA: TGTGCCATCAGTGCCGGGACAGGGACTGAAGCTTTCTTT

D: NA
size: NA
V: TRBV2
J: TRBJ1-1
CDR3: CASSDPQTGMNTEAFF
DNA: TGTGCCAGCAGTGACCCCCAGACTGGAATGAACACTGAAGCTTTCTTT

D: NA
size: NA
V: TRBV7-8
J: TRBJ2-2
CDR3: CASSPSGGEVATGELFF
DNA: TGTGCCAGCAGCCCCAGCGGCGGGGAGGTGGCCACCGGGGAGCTGTTTTTT

D: NA
size: NA
V: TRBV30
J: TRBJ1-3
CDR3: CAWSPPGNRGNTIYF
DNA: TGTGCCTGGAGCCCACCAGGAAATAGGGGAAACACCATATATTTT

D: NA
size: NA
V: TRBV7-2
J: TRBJ1-4
CDR3: CASSPDGFGKLFF
DNA: TGTGCCAGCAGCCCGGACGGGTTTGGAAAACTGTTTTTT